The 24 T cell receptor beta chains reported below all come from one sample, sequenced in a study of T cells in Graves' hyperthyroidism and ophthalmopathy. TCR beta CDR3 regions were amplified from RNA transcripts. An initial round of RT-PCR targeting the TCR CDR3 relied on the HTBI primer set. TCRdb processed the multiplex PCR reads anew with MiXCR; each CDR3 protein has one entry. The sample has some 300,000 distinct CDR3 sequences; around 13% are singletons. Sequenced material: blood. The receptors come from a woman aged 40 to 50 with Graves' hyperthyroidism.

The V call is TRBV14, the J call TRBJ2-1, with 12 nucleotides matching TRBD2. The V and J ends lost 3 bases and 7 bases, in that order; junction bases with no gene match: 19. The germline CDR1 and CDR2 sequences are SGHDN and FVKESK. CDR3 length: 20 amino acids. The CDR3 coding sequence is TGTGCCAGCAGCCAGGAAGGCCGACTAGCGGGAGTTTGGGAGTCTAATGAGCAGTTCTTC. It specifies CASSQEGRLAGVWESNEQFF.

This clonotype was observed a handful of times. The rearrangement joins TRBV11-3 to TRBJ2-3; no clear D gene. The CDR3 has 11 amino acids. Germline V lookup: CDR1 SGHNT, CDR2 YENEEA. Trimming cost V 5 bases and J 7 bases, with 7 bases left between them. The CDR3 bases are TGTGCCAGCAGCCAGACTTATACGCAGTATTTT. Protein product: CASSQTYTQYF.

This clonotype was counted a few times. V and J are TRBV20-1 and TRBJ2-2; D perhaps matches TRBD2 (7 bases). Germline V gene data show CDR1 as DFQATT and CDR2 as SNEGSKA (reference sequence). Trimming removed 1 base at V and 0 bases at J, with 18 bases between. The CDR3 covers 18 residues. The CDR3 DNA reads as TGCAGTGCTAGAGGGGGGGGACAAACGATAGCGAACACCGGGGAGCTGTTTTTT. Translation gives CSARGGGQTIANTGELFF.

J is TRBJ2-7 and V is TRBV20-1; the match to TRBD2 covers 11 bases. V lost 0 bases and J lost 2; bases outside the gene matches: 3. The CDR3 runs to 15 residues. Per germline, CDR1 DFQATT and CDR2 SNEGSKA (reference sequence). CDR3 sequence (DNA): TGCAGTGCTAGAGACCCACTAGCGGGAGCCTACGAGCAGTACTTC. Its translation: CSARDPLAGAYEQYF.

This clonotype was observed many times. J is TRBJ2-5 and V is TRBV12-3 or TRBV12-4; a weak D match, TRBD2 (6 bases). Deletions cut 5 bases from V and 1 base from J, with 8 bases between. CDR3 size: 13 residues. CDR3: CASSGGTQETQYF. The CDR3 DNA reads TGTGCCAGCAGTGGCGGGACCCAAGAGACCCAGTACTTC.

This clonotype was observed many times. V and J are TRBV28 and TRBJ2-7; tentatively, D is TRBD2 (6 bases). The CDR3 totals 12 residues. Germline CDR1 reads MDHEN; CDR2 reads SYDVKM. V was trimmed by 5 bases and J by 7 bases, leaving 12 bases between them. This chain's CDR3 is CASSPGGWEQYF. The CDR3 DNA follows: TGTGCCAGCAGTCCCGGGGGATGGGAGCAGTACTTC.

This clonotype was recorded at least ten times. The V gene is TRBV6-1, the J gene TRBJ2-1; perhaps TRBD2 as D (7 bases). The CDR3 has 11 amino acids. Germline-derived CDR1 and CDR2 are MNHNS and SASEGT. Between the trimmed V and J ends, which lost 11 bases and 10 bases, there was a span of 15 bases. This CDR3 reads CAGNTGGEQFF. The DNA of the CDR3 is TGTGCCGGAAACACGGGGGGCGAGCAGTTCTTC.

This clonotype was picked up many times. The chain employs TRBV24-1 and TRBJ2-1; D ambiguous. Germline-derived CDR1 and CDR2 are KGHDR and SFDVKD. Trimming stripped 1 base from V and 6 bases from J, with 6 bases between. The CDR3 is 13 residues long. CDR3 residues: CATSDLFLNEQFF. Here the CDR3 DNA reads TGTGCCACCAGTGATTTATTCCTCAATGAGCAGTTCTTC.

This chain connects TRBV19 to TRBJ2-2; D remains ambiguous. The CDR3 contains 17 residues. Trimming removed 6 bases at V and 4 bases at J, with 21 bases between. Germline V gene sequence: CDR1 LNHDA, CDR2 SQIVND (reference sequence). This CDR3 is CASRETKLRLFTGELFF. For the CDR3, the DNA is TGTGCCAGTAGAGAGACAAAACTCCGTCTATTCACCGGGGAGCTGTTTTTT.

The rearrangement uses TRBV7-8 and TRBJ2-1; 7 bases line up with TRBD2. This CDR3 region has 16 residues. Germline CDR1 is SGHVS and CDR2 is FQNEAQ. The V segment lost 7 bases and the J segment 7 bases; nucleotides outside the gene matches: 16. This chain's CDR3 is CASNQLAPMLDNEQFF. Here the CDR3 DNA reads TGTGCCAGCAACCAACTAGCGCCCATGCTGGATAATGAGCAGTTCTTC.

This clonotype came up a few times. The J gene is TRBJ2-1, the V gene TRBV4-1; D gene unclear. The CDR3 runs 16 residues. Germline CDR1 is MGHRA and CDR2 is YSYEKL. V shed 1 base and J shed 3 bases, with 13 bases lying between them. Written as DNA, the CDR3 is TGCGCCAGCAGCCAAGCGTCGACGGACCTCTACAATGAGCAGTTCTTC. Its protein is CASSQASTDLYNEQFF.

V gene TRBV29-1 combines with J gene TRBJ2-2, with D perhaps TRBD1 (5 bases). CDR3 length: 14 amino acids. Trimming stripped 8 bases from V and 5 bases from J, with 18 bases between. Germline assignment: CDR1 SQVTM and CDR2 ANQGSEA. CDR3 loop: CSPLKAAGTGELFF. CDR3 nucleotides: TGCAGCCCCCTTAAGGCGGCAGGGACCGGGGAGCTGTTTTTT.

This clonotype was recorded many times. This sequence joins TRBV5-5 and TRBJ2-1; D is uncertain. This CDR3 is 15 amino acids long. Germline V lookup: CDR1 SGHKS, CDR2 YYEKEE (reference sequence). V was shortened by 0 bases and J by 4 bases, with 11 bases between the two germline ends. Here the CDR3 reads CASSLVDTQYNEQFF. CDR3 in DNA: TGTGCCAGCAGCTTGGTAGACACCCAGTACAATGAGCAGTTCTTC.

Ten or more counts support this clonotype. This CDR3 reads CSAHPLLAGGLYEQYF. The CDR3 nucleotides are TGCAGTGCTCACCCACTCCTAGCGGGAGGGTTATACGAGCAGTACTTC. The chain combines TRBV20-1 with TRBJ2-7; 12 positions match TRBD2. V gave up 5 bases and J gave up 4 bases; unmatched junction bases: 12. The CDR3 has 16 residues. CDR1 and CDR2 (germline): DFQATT, SNEGSKA (reference sequence).

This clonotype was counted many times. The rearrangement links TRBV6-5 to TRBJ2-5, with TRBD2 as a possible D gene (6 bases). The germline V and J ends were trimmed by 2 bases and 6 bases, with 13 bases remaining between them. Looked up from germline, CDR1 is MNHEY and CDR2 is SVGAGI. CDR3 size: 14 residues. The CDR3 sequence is CASSYGRMGQTQYF. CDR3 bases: TGTGCCAGCAGTTACGGGAGGATGGGTCAGACCCAGTACTTC.

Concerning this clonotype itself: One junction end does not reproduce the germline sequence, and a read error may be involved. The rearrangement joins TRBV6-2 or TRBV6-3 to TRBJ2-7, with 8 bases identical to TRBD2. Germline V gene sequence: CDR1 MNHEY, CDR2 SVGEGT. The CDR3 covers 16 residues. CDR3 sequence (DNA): TGTGCCAGCACCCTAGGCCAGGCGGGGGGCCCATACGGGCAGTACTTC. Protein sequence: CASTLGQAGGPYGQYF.

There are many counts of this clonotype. CDR3 nucleotides: TGTGCCAGTAGCGACCGGGACGGATACAATGAGCAGTTCTTC. This gives the protein CASSDRDGYNEQFF. J is TRBJ2-1 and V is TRBV28; D may be TRBD1 or TRBD2 (5 bases each). CDR1 is MDHEN and CDR2 is SYDVKM in the germline V gene. Trimming took 9 bases from V and 4 from J, leaving 16 bases between them. The CDR3 runs 14 residues.

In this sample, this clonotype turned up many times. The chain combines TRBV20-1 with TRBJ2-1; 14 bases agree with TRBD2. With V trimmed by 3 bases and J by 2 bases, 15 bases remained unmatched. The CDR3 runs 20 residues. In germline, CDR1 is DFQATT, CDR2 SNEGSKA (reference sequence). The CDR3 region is CSASPMTGTSGSSPYNEQFF. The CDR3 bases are TGCAGTGCTAGCCCAATGACCGGGACTAGCGGGAGTAGCCCCTACAATGAGCAGTTCTTC.

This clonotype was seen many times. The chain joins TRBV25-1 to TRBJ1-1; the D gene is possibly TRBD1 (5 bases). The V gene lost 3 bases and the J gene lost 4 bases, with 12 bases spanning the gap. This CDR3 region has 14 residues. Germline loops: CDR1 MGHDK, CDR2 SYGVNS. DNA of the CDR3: TGTGCCAGCAGTGAGGAGGGGCCGGGCACTGAAGCTTTCTTT. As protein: CASSEEGPGTEAFF.

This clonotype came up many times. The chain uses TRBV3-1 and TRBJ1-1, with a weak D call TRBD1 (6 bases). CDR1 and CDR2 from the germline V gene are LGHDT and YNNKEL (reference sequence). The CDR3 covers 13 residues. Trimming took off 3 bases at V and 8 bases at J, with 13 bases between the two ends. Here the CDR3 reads CASSQEGVREAFF. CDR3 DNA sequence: TGTGCCAGCAGCCAGGAGGGGGTACGGGAAGCTTTCTTT. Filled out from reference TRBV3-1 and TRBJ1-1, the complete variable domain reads DTAVSQTPKYLVTQMGNDKSIKCEQNLGHDTMYWYKQDSKKFLKIMFSYNNKELIINETVPNRFSPKSPDKAHLNLHINSLELGDSAVYFCASSQEGVREAFFGQGTRLTVV.

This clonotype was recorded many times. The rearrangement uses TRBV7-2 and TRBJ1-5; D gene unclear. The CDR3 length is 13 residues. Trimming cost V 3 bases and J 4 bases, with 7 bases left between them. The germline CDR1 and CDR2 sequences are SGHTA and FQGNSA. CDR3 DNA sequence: TGTGCCAGCAGCTTTCGCCCTAATCAGCCCCAGCATTTT. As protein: CASSFRPNQPQHF.

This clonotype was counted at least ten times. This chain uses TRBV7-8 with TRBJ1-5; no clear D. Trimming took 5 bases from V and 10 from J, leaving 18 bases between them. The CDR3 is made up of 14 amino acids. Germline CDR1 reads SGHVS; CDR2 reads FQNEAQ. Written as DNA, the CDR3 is TGTGCCAGCAGCCCAAGAACCTCCTATGGTCCCCAGCATTTT. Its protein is CASSPRTSYGPQHF.

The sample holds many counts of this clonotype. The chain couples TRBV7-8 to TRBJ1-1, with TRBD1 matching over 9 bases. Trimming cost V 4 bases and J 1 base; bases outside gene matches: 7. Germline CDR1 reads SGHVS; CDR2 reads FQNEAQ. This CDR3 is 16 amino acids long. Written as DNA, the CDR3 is TGTGCCAGCAGCTGGGACAGGGAGGACTCGAACACTGAAGCTTTCTTT. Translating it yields CASSWDREDSNTEAFF.

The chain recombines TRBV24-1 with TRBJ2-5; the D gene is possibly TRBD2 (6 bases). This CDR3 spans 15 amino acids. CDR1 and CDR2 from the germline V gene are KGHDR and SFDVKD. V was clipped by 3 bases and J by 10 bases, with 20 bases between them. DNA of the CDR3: TGTGCCACCAGTGATCCCCGTGGTGGCGGGGAGTTCCAGTACTTC. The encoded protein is CATSDPRGGGEFQYF.